This TCR beta chain was sequenced for a study of human T cells and chemical hapten exposure. Overall study context: Weekly administration of diphenylcyclopropenone to the scalp of patients continued throughout the approximately 24-week study. DPC 0.01% went on the upper back by patch test, with reading at 6 days.

The sample's time point: pre-sensitization, week 0. The treatment is: therapeutic diphenylcyclopropenone sensitization with weekly scalp DPC. Total RNA was isolated from whole blood that had not been fractionated. General study results and limits: Expanded TCRs were compared with controls, and the expanded TCRs formed significantly more large CDR3 similarity clusters. With regard to DPC sensitization, TCRs above 1 in 1000 frequency did not change.

TCRdb passed the RACE reads through MiXCR, listing each CDR3 protein once. The sample carries almost 35,000 distinct CDR3 sequences, about 9.3% recorded once. This CDR3 spans 14 amino acids. With 5 bases removed from V and 4 bases from J, the gap between germline ends came to 12 bases. Germline CDR1 and CDR2: SGHTA and FQGNSA. To note about this clonotype: Antigen unknown.

The sequence was obtained from a man aged 45 to 65 with alopecia areata. Some clones in this sample may be carry-over from other donors' samples. This chain connects TRBV7-2 to TRBJ2-1; the D is unclear. The input for sequencing was whole blood, taken in connection with sensitization to the hapten diphenylcyclopropenone (DPC). The CDR3 sequence is CASSANPLYNEQFF. As DNA, the CDR3 is TGTGCCAGCAGCGCGAACCCACTTTACAATGAGCAGTTCTTC.